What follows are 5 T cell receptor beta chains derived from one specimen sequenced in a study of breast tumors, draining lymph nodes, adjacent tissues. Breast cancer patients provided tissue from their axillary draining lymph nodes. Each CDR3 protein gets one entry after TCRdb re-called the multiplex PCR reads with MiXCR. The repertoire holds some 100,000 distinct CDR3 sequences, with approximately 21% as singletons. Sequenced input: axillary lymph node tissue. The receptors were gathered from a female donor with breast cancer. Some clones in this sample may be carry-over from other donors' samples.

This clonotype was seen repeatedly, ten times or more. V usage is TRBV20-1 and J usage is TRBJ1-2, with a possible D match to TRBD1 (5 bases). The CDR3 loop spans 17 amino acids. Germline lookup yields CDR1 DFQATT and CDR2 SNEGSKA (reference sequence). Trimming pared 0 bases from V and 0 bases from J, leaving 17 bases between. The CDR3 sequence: CSARDSLGVLANYGYTF. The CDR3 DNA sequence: TGCAGTGCTAGAGATTCCCTGGGGGTCTTAGCTAACTATGGCTACACCTTC.

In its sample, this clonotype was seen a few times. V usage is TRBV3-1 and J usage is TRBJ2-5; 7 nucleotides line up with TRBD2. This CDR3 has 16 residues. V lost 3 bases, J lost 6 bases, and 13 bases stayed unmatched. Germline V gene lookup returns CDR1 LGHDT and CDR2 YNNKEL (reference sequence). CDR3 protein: CASSQVPAGIEKTQYF. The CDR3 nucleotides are TGTGCCAGCAGCCAGGTTCCAGCGGGAATCGAGAAGACCCAGTACTTC.

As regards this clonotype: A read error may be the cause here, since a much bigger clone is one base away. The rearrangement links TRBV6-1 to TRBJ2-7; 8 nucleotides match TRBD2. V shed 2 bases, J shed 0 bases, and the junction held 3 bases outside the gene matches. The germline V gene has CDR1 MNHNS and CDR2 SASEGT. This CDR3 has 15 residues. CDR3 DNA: TGTGCCAGCAGTGAAAGACTAGCGAACTCCTACGAGCAGTACTTC. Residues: CASSERLANSYEQYF.

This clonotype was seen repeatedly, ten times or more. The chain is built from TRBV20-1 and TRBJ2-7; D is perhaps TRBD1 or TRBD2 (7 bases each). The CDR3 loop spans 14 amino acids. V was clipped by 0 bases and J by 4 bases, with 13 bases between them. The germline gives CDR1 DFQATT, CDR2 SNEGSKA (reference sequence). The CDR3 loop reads CSARDLQGGYEQYF. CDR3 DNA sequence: TGCAGTGCTAGAGATCTCCAGGGGGGGTACGAGCAGTACTTC.

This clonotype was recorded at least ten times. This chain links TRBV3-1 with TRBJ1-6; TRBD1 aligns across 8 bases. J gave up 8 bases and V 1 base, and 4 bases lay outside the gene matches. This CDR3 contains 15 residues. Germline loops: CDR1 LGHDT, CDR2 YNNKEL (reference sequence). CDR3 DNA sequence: TGTGCCAGCAGCCAAGGACAGGGGCTTTATTCACCCCTCCACTTT. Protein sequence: CASSQGQGLYSPLHF.